This T cell receptor beta chain comes out of a study of CD4 and CD8 cells across lung adenocarcinoma regions. Via MiXCR, TCRdb re-called the PCR reads, giving one row per CDR3 protein. The table has about 11,000 distinct CDR3 sequences, 53% seen once. Donors had localized lung adenocarcinoma, a non-small cell lung cancer. Sequencing was done on a sample of CD8+ T cells from the center of a lung tumor. The sequence was collected from a female donor with lung adenocarcinoma. The CD4 and CD8 labels of this study may be unreliable.

CDR3 sequence (DNA): TGTGCCAGCAGTCTTGGGGGAGACTATGGCTACACCTTC. Its protein is CASSLGGDYGYTF. The chain is built from TRBV27 and TRBJ1-2; tentative D call: TRBD1 (5 bases). V dropped 5 bases and J dropped 3 bases, with 10 bases sitting between them. Germline assignment: CDR1 MNHEY and CDR2 SMNVEV (reference sequence). This CDR3 is 13 amino acids long.